This T cell receptor beta chain was obtained from a study of identical twins. Overall study results and limits: Where out-of-frame alpha sequences were twin-shared, they showed excess low generation probability.

TCRdb itself ran the 5' RACE reads through MiXCR, one entry per CDR3 protein. The sample holds about 810,000 distinct CDR3 sequences, more than 9% seen once. About this clonotype itself: The target antigen is unknown. A junction boundary mismatches the germline segment, possibly from a read error.

Every donor was a healthy Caucasian. Germline CDR1 and CDR2: SGHTA and FQGTGA. This CDR3 has 14 residues. These records were also assigned to another study, of yellow fever vaccine responses in identical twins.

Sequences were obtained from PBMCs. The chain recombines TRBV7-3 with TRBJ2-2; D might be TRBD2 (5 bases). The receptor was derived from a woman between 18 and 29 years old in good health. CDR3: CASTGGRNTGEPFF. In nucleotides, the CDR3 is TGTGCCAGCACTGGCGGCAGGAACACCGGGGAGCCGTTTTTT. The full variable domain, in which reference TRBV7-3 and TRBJ2-2 provide the parts outside the CDR3, is GAGVSQTPSNKVTEKGKYVELRCDPISGHTALYWYRQSLGQGPEFLIYFQGTGAADDSGLPNDRFFAVRPEGSVSTLKIQRTERGDSAVYLCASTGGRNTGEPFFGEGSRLTVL.